The 26 T cell receptor beta chains presented below share a single source sample, sequenced in a study of blood T cell repertoires in COVID-19. Assay used: immunoSEQ multiplex PCR; TCRdb lists only in-frame clones, some missing. The repertoire includes about 280,000 clones, 88% of them detected once, and around 2% sits in the top ten. Sequencing was performed on PBMCs or T cells enriched from blood (not recorded which). These receptors all come from an older woman in a cohort exposed to, infected with or recovered from COVID-19 (not recorded which).

The V call is TRBV19, the J call TRBJ2-3; D is unclear. The CDR3 loop spans 13 amino acids. Trimming shortened V by 6 bases and J by 4 bases, and 11 bases separated the two germline ends. From germline, CDR1 is LNHDA and CDR2 SQIVND (reference sequence). CDR3 protein: CASRSPPSDTQYF. The DNA of the CDR3 is TGTGCCAGTAGGTCCCCCCCCTCAGATACGCAGTATTTT.

J is TRBJ2-1 and V is TRBV10-1; 13 nucleotides agree with TRBD2. CDR3 length: 14 residues. V trimming: 7 bases; J trimming: 6 bases; junction bases outside the gene matches: 3. Germline V gives CDR1 WNHNN, CDR2 SYGVQD (reference sequence). CDR3 residues: CASTGTSGINEQFF. The DNA for the CDR3 is TGCGCCAGCACAGGGACTAGCGGGATCAATGAGCAGTTCTTC.

The rearrangement uses TRBV24-1 and TRBJ2-3, with D perhaps TRBD2 (6 bases). V lost 7 bases, J lost 1 base, and 8 bases lay in between. The CDR3 totals 13 residues. Germline values: CDR1 KGHDR, CDR2 SFDVKD. The CDR3 nucleotides are TGTGCCACCAGGGCTAGCGGCACAGATACGCAGTATTTT. Protein sequence: CATRASGTDTQYF.

This chain connects TRBV2 to TRBJ2-7, with 7 bases lining up with TRBD2. Germline CDR1 reads SNHLY; CDR2 reads FYNNEI. The CDR3 consists of 12 residues. DNA of the CDR3: TGTGCGTTGAGCGGGAACAAGTACGAGCAGTACTTC. The encoded protein is CALSGNKYEQYF.

Only one count was recorded for this clone. The CDR3 loop is CASSLAGGAPLPQHF. The CDR3 DNA sequence: TGTGCCAGCAGCTTAGCCGGTGGAGCCCCTCTTCCCCAGCATTTT. The genes are TRBV7-2 and TRBJ1-5; the D is unclear. CDR1 is SGHTA, CDR2 FQGNSA, per germline. The ends were cut back, 0 bases at V and 10 bases at J, with 16 bases in the middle. This CDR3 has 15 residues.

This clone was seen a single time. The J gene is TRBJ2-7, the V gene TRBV7-9, with TRBD1 matching 9 bases. Germline assignment: CDR1 SEHNR and CDR2 FQNEAQ (reference sequence). There are 12 residues in the CDR3. The V gene end was trimmed by 3 bases and the J gene end by 7 bases; junction bases not matched to a gene: 1. CDR3 DNA: TGTGCCAGCAGCTTGACAGGGGGGGAGCAGTACTTC. Its protein is CASSLTGGEQYF.

Of note for this clone: Additional DNA sequences in this sample encode the identical CDR3. The chain employs TRBV7-9 and TRBJ1-1, with TRBD1 matching over 8 bases. V was pared by 5 bases and J by 2 bases, with 7 bases of the junction left unmatched. Germline loops: CDR1 SEHNR, CDR2 FQNEAQ (reference sequence). The CDR3 has 15 residues. DNA of the CDR3: TGTGCCAGCAGCCCGGGGACAGGTGTAAACACTGAAGCTTTCTTT. This encodes CASSPGTGVNTEAFF.

This chain links TRBV6-5 with TRBJ2-1; D may be TRBD2 (5 bases). Between the trimmed V and J ends, which lost 5 bases and 12 bases, there was a span of 14 bases. CDR1 is MNHEY and CDR2 is SVGAGI in the germline V gene. This CDR3 contains 12 residues. CDR3 nucleotide sequence: TGTGCCAGCAGTAGCCCTACTAGACGGCAGTTCTTC. Translation: CASSSPTRRQFF.

The chain recombines TRBV5-1 with TRBJ1-1; tentatively, D is TRBD1 (6 bases). The CDR3 totals 15 residues. Trimming shortened V by 4 bases and J by 0 bases, and 13 bases separated the two germline ends. Germline V gene lookup returns CDR1 SGHRS and CDR2 YFSETQ. For the CDR3, the DNA is TGCGCCAGCAGCCAGGGACACCGATTGAACACTGAAGCTTTCTTT. This sequence encodes CASSQGHRLNTEAFF.

The genes are TRBV18 and TRBJ2-1, with a possible D match to TRBD2 (6 bases). V lost 6 bases, J lost 6 bases, and 15 bases lay in between. Germline CDR1 and CDR2: KGHSH and LQKENI. The CDR3 covers 14 residues. This CDR3 reads CASSPGGNRNEQFF. The DNA for the CDR3 is TGTGCCAGCTCCCCTGGGGGGAACCGCAATGAGCAGTTCTTC. Based on the CDR3 plus reference TRBV18 and TRBJ2-1, the full variable domain is NAGVMQNPRHLVRRRGQEARLRCSPMKGHSHVYWYRQLPEEGLKFMVYLQKENIIDESGMPKERFSAEFPKEGPSILRIQQVVRGDSAAYFCASSPGGNRNEQFFGPGTRLTVL.

The chain uses TRBV28 and TRBJ1-3; 9 bases align to TRBD1. CDR1 and CDR2 from the germline V gene are MDHEN and SYDVKM. Trimming removed 7 bases from V and 5 bases from J; junction bases left unmatched: 9. There are 15 residues in the CDR3. The CDR3 DNA sequence: TGTGCCAGCACCACAATACAGGGGGCGAGAAACACCATATATTTT. It translates to CASTTIQGARNTIYF.

The J gene is TRBJ2-7, the V gene TRBV5-6; TRBD2 matches at 7 bases. The germline V gene has CDR1 SGHDT and CDR2 YYEEEE. V lost 0 bases to trimming and J lost 3 bases; unmatched junction nucleotides: 6. The length of the CDR3 is 15 residues. CDR3 residues: CASSLGGRAVYEQYF. The CDR3 DNA reads as TGTGCCAGCAGCTTGGGGGGGAGGGCGGTCTACGAGCAGTACTTC.

The chain combines TRBV29-1 with TRBJ2-2, with 12 positions matching TRBD2. V lost 4 bases, J lost 5 bases, and 2 bases stayed unmatched. The V gene's germline CDR1 is SQVTM and CDR2 ANQGSEA. CDR3 length equals 14 residues. CDR3 nucleotides: TGCAGCGTTGCCGGGACTAGCGGGACCGGGGAGCTGTTTTTT. This gives the protein CSVAGTSGTGELFF.

The rearrangement uses TRBV19 and TRBJ1-6, with 8 bases identical to TRBD1. V shed 3 bases and J 8 bases; nucleotides not matched to a gene: 0. This CDR3 comprises 13 residues. The germline V gene encodes CDR1 LNHDA and CDR2 SQIVND (reference sequence). Written as DNA, the CDR3 is TGTGCCAGTAGTATGGACAGGGATTCACCCCTCCACTTT. This sequence encodes CASSMDRDSPLHF.

CDR3 loop: CASSSLAGSSTDTQYF. CDR3 in DNA: TGTGCCAGCAGCTCCTTAGCGGGGTCTAGCACAGATACGCAGTATTTT. The chain joins TRBV7-2 to TRBJ2-3; 8 bases are a match to TRBD2. The CDR3 has 16 amino acids. From germline, CDR1 is SGHTA and CDR2 FQGNSA. The junction had 6 bases not matched to a gene; V was cut back by 4 bases and J by 0 bases. Full variable domain (rest looked up from reference TRBV7-2 and TRBJ2-3): GAGVSQSPSNKVTEKGKDVELRCDPISGHTALYWYRQSLGQGLEFLIYFQGNSAPDKSGLPSDRFSAERTGGSVSTLTIQRTQQEDSAVYLCASSSLAGSSTDTQYFGPGTRLTVL.

The chain links TRBV28 to TRBJ1-2, with 10 bases identical to TRBD1. The CDR3 loop spans 18 amino acids. Germline CDR1 reads MDHEN; CDR2 reads SYDVKM. Trimming at V came to 6 bases and at J to 3 bases, leaving 16 bases not matched to a gene. The CDR3 sequence is CASSSPRRQGALDYGYTF. For the CDR3, the DNA is TGTGCCAGCAGCTCACCTCGGAGACAGGGGGCGCTTGACTATGGCTACACCTTC.

This clone was counted between two and nine times. This chain connects TRBV27 to TRBJ1-2; D is unresolved. CDR3 length equals 14 residues. Trimming shortened V by 8 bases and J by 6 bases, and 19 bases separated the two germline ends. In germline, CDR1 is MNHEY, CDR2 SMNVEV (reference sequence). Written as DNA, the CDR3 is TGTGCCAGCGGTCAGATTGGGAGCACAAATGGCTACACCTTC. Protein: CASGQIGSTNGYTF.

The chain couples TRBV19 to TRBJ2-1, with TRBD1 matching 8 bases. There are 14 residues in the CDR3. The V gene end was trimmed by 5 bases and the J gene end by 3 bases; junction bases not matched to a gene: 3. Looked up from germline, CDR1 is LNHDA and CDR2 is SQIVND (reference sequence). Written as DNA, the CDR3 is TGTGCCAGTAGTTCAGGGGGCGGCTACAATGAGCAGTTCTTC. Translated, it gives CASSSGGGYNEQFF.

The CDR3 sequence is CASSPPGVAGSTDTQYF. The CDR3, as DNA: TGCGCCAGCAGCCCCCCGGGGGTAGCGGGGAGCACAGATACGCAGTATTTT. The rearrangement uses TRBV5-1 and TRBJ2-3; 8 bases are shared with TRBD2. Germline CDR1 is SGHRS and CDR2 is YFSETQ. The CDR3 runs 17 residues. With V trimmed by 4 bases and J by 0 bases, 10 bases remained unmatched.

The chain has TRBV5-8 and TRBJ1-6; no clear D gene. CDR1 and CDR2 (germline): SGHTS, YDEGEE. The length of the CDR3 is 16 residues. V lost 4 bases, J lost 1 base, and 12 bases lay in between. CDR3 in DNA: TGTGCCAGCAGCGCCCCGGGAGGGTCCTATAATTCACCCCTCCACTTT. Translation: CASSAPGGSYNSPLHF.

This clone was picked up one time. CDR3 region: CASSQGTSRTDTQYF. In DNA form, the CDR3 reads TGTGCCAGCAGCCAAGGGACTAGCCGCACAGATACGCAGTATTTT. The rearrangement links TRBV7-6 to TRBJ2-3; 9 positions agree with TRBD2. This CDR3 region has 15 residues. V was clipped by 5 bases and J by 1 base; unmatched bases: 4. The germline gives CDR1 SGHVS, CDR2 FNYEAQ.

This sequence joins TRBV9 and TRBJ2-3, with 10 positions matching TRBD2. This CDR3 is 17 amino acids long. The germline V gene encodes CDR1 SGDLS and CDR2 YYNGEE. Germline trimming cut 0 bases from V and 1 base from J; bases unmatched to any gene: 5. The chain's CDR3 is CASSVDLAGVGTDTQYF. DNA for the CDR3: TGTGCCAGCAGCGTAGATCTAGCGGGAGTGGGCACAGATACGCAGTATTTT.

The V call is TRBV2, the J call TRBJ1-4; D might be TRBD1 (5 bases). This CDR3 comprises 15 residues. Deletions cut 7 bases from V and 0 bases from J, with 12 bases between. Per the germline V gene, CDR1 is SNHLY and CDR2 is FYNNEI. Written as DNA, the CDR3 is TGTGCCAGCATCCAGGACACCCCAACTAATGAAAAACTGTTTTTT. As protein: CASIQDTPTNEKLFF.

The chain has TRBV6-2 or TRBV6-3 and TRBJ2-1; 11 nucleotides agree with TRBD2. Germline trimming cut 5 bases from V and 5 bases from J; bases unmatched to any gene: 17. Germline-derived CDR1 and CDR2 are MNHEY and SVGEGT. The CDR3 totals 19 residues. The CDR3, as DNA: TGTGCCAGCAGTCCACGGGGGACTAGCGGTCGAATAAGGGACAATGAGCAGTTCTTC. Translation gives CASSPRGTSGRIRDNEQFF.

The chain links TRBV14 to TRBJ2-1; 9 bases align to TRBD2. Trimming cost V 0 bases and J 9 bases; bases outside gene matches: 3. This CDR3 contains 14 residues. CDR1 is SGHDN, CDR2 FVKESK, per germline. Here the CDR3 reads CASSQDLAGTEQFF. In DNA form, the CDR3 reads TGTGCCAGCAGCCAAGATCTAGCGGGGACTGAGCAGTTCTTC. The full variable domain, rest sourced from reference TRBV14 and TRBJ2-1, is EAGVTQFPSHSVIEKGQTVTLRCDPISGHDNLYWYRRVMGKEIKFLLHFVKESKQDESGMPNNRFLAERTGGTYSTLKVQPAELEDSGVYFCASSQDLAGTEQFFGPGTRLTVL.

This chain links TRBV25-1 with TRBJ2-7; 12 bases are a match to TRBD2. CDR3 size: 15 residues. CDR1 is MGHDK, CDR2 SYGVNS, per germline. With V trimmed by 5 bases and J by 7 bases, 9 bases remained unmatched. Here the CDR3 reads CASSSTSGSSGEQYF. CDR3 DNA sequence: TGTGCCAGCAGTTCGACTAGCGGGAGTTCGGGGGAGCAGTACTTC.